A single sample is the source of the 7 T cell receptor beta chains below, sequenced in a study of blood T cell repertoires in COVID-19. Generated by immunoSEQ multiplex PCR, the TCRdb table keeps only in-frame clones and is missing some. The sample carries around 140,000 clones, approximately 80% recorded once. The sample comprised peripheral blood. The receptors shown here come from a woman in her sixties with active or convalescent COVID-19.

This clone was recorded a few times. The chain uses TRBV3-1 (or the pseudogene TRBV3-2) and TRBJ1-1, with D possibly TRBD1 on 6 matching bases. The CDR3 contains 16 residues. The germline V gene has CDR1 LGHDT and CDR2 YNNKEL (reference sequence). V lost 0 bases, J lost 0 bases, and 11 bases lay in between. CDR3 residues: CASSQDKQGLNTEAFF. CDR3 bases: TGTGCCAGCAGCCAAGACAAGCAGGGGTTGAACACTGAAGCTTTCTTT.

This clone was seen just once. The chain joins TRBV28 to TRBJ1-5; 7 bases are shared with TRBD1. J gave up 9 bases and V 5 bases, and 7 bases lay outside the gene matches. The germline V gene has CDR1 MDHEN and CDR2 SYDVKM. The CDR3 length is 13 residues. The CDR3 DNA reads TGTGCCAGCAGTCGGACAGGCCAGGGGCCCCAGCATTTT. Protein sequence: CASSRTGQGPQHF.

V gene TRBV9 combines with J gene TRBJ1-1, with D possibly matching TRBD1 (5 bases). The CDR3 is 15 residues long. The V end was cut by 0 bases, the J end by 0 bases, with 9 bases between. Germline V gene sequence: CDR1 SGDLS, CDR2 YYNGEE. CDR3 nucleotide sequence: TGTGCCAGCAGCGTAGGGCCAGGGCTGAACACTGAAGCTTTCTTT. It translates to CASSVGPGLNTEAFF.

The gene calls are TRBV28 and TRBJ1-1; the D is unclear. The CDR3 contains 11 residues. Looked up from germline, CDR1 is MDHEN and CDR2 is SYDVKM. The germline V and J ends were trimmed by 10 bases and 11 bases, with 17 bases remaining between them. The CDR3 bases are TGTGCCACGGGTCCCTCGCGAGGGGCTTTCTTT. Translated: CATGPSRGAFF.

This chain connects TRBV6-5 to TRBJ2-1; tentatively, D is TRBD1 (5 bases). CDR3 length: 11 residues. V lost 7 bases and J 13 bases, leaving 14 bases between the germline ends. CDR1 MNHEY and CDR2 SVGAGI come from the germline V gene. The CDR3 loop reads CASTKGQGQFF. For the CDR3, the DNA is TGTGCCAGCACCAAAGGGCAGGGACAGTTCTTC.

The J gene is TRBJ2-5, the V gene TRBV19, with a weak D call TRBD2 (5 bases). CDR1 and CDR2 from the germline V gene are LNHDA and SQIVND (reference sequence). Trimming left V 3 bases short and J 5 bases short, with 10 bases between. There are 13 residues in the CDR3. The CDR3 loop is CASSITGVETQYF. DNA for the CDR3: TGTGCCAGTAGTATCACCGGGGTGGAGACCCAGTACTTC.

The chain joins TRBV28 to TRBJ1-5, with D maybe TRBD1 (5 bases). The germline CDR1 and CDR2 sequences are MDHEN and SYDVKM. V lost 6 bases and J lost 3, with 15 bases in between. The CDR3 is made up of 15 amino acids. CDR3 sequence reads: CASRRQIHLNQPQHF. The CDR3 nucleotides are TGTGCCAGCAGAAGACAGATACATCTCAATCAGCCCCAGCATTTT.